The TCR beta chain described here comes from a study of blood T cell repertoires in COVID-19. Study background: PBMCs, B-cell-depleted T cells, or T cells were the source of the cDNA or gDNA that made up the material.

This table comes from immunoSEQ multiplex PCR, and its TCRdb copy is limited to in-frame clones, with some not included. In the table there are a few hundred thousand clones, less than 85% of which are singletons. The CDR3 has 15 residues. The germline V gene encodes CDR1 LGHDT and CDR2 YNNKEL (reference sequence). V shed 3 bases, J shed 7 bases, and the junction held 10 bases outside the gene matches. This chain uses TRBV3-1 (or the pseudogene TRBV3-2) with TRBJ1-1; 8 bases fit TRBD1. The sequencing input was PBMCs or T cells enriched from blood (not recorded which). The sequence derives from a woman aged 50 to 60 who had recovered from COVID-19. The CDR3 DNA reads TGTGCCAGCAGCCACCATGGTGACAGGGGCAGTGAAGCTTTCTTT. Amino acids: CASSHHGDRGSEAFF.